Presented here are 24 T cell receptor beta chains from one specimen sequenced in a study of blood T cell repertoires in COVID-19. Here immunoSEQ multiplex PCR was the method, and the copy in TCRdb shows in-frame clones only, minus some. The table shows a few hundred thousand clones, with about 85% occurring only once. The material sequenced was PBMCs or T cells enriched from blood (not recorded which). These receptors were collected from a woman in her 30s who had recovered from COVID-19.

The chain couples TRBV4-2 to TRBJ2-5; 12 positions agree with TRBD2. The CDR3 covers 17 residues. The germline gives CDR1 LGHNA, CDR2 YNFKEQ. V shed 4 bases and J 2 bases; nucleotides not matched to a gene: 8. The CDR3 region is CASSPVLAGGWQETQYF. The CDR3 coding sequence is TGTGCCAGCAGCCCAGTCCTAGCGGGGGGGTGGCAAGAGACCCAGTACTTC.

The J gene is TRBJ1-1, the V gene TRBV7-3, with 7 bases fitting TRBD1. This CDR3 has 13 amino acids. Germline trimming cut 7 bases from V and 4 bases from J; bases unmatched to any gene: 6. The germline V gene encodes CDR1 SGHTA and CDR2 FQGTGA. The CDR3 sequence is CASKLTGTTEAFF. As DNA, the CDR3 is TGTGCCAGCAAGTTGACAGGGACCACTGAAGCTTTCTTT.

V is TRBV3-1 (or the pseudogene TRBV3-2) and J is TRBJ1-6, with TRBD1 matching 8 bases. The CDR3 is made up of 15 amino acids. V shed 2 bases, J shed 9 bases, and the junction held 6 bases outside the gene matches. Per germline, CDR1 LGHDT and CDR2 YNNKEL (reference sequence). The CDR3 sequence: CASSQPRQGSSPLHF. The CDR3 coding sequence is TGTGCCAGCAGCCAACCCCGACAGGGGAGTTCACCCCTCCACTTT.

The V call is TRBV7-2, the J call TRBJ1-2, with a possible D match to TRBD1 (5 bases). Germline-derived CDR1 and CDR2 are SGHTA and FQGNSA. This CDR3 region has 15 residues. The germline V and J ends were trimmed by 2 bases and 4 bases, with 14 bases remaining between them. Here the CDR3 reads CASSLRSDSRYGYTF. In nucleotides, the CDR3 is TGTGCCAGCAGCTTACGTTCTGACAGTCGCTATGGCTACACCTTC.

This CDR3 is CASSERSGQGRQPQHF. The CDR3 DNA is TGTGCCAGCAGTGAAAGGTCTGGACAGGGTCGGCAGCCCCAGCATTTT. The chain couples TRBV6-1 to TRBJ1-5; 8 nucleotides match TRBD1. The CDR3 covers 16 residues. With 2 bases clipped from V and 7 bases from J, the junction kept 10 bases outside the gene matches. In germline, CDR1 is MNHNS, CDR2 SASEGT.

The V and J genes are TRBV30 and TRBJ1-2; 8 positions agree with TRBD1. Germline V gene sequence: CDR1 GTSNPN, CDR2 SVGIG (reference sequence). This CDR3 contains 13 residues. V was pared by 1 base and J by 2 bases, with 0 bases of the junction left unmatched. The CDR3 reads CAWSGQGNYGYTF. The DNA of the CDR3 is TGTGCCTGGAGTGGACAGGGGAACTATGGCTACACCTTC.

The chain combines TRBV7-9 with TRBJ1-2; D possibly corresponds to TRBD1 (6 bases). The germline CDR1 and CDR2 sequences are SEHNR and FQNEAQ (reference sequence). With 1 base removed from V and 5 bases from J, the gap between germline ends came to 17 bases. There are 16 residues in the CDR3. The CDR3 DNA reads as TGTGCCAGCAGCTTAGACCCTCTGGGGGCCCGGTATGGCTACACCTTC. Translation gives CASSLDPLGARYGYTF.

The chain is built from TRBV7-2 and TRBJ2-7, with 8 bases that match TRBD1. The CDR3 spans 14 residues. CDR1 and CDR2 from the germline V gene are SGHTA and FQGNSA. After removal of 4 bases from V and 2 bases from J, the junction contained 4 bases not matched to a gene. In DNA, the CDR3 is TGTGCCAGCAGCTCTCAGGGACAGGCCTACGAGCAGTACTTC. It translates to CASSSQGQAYEQYF.

The CDR3 loop is CAWQTSAHQETQYF. The CDR3 nucleotides are TGTGCCTGGCAAACTAGCGCGCACCAAGAGACCCAGTACTTC. V usage is TRBV30 and J usage is TRBJ2-5; 7 positions agree with TRBD2. The V and J ends lost 5 bases and 0 bases, in that order; junction bases with no gene match: 6. CDR3 length: 14 residues. The germline CDR1 and CDR2 sequences are GTSNPN and SVGIG (reference sequence). The variable domain in full, with the rest retrieved from reference TRBV30 and TRBJ2-5, is SQTIHQWPATLVQPVGSPLSLECTVEGTSNPNLYWYRQAAGRGLQLLFYSVGIGQISSEVPQNLSASRPQDRQFILSSKKLLLSDSGFYLCAWQTSAHQETQYFGPGTRLLVL.

The gene calls are TRBV3-1 (or the pseudogene TRBV3-2) and TRBJ1-3, with D maybe TRBD1 (5 bases). Looked up from germline, CDR1 is LGHDT and CDR2 is YNNKEL (reference sequence). The ends were cut back, 6 bases at V and 4 bases at J, with 13 bases in the middle. The CDR3 runs 14 residues. CDR3: CASRDTARGNTIYF. CDR3 sequence (DNA): TGTGCCAGCAGGGACACGGCTAGAGGAAACACCATATATTTT.

V and J are TRBV30 and TRBJ1-4; 7 bases map to TRBD1. From germline, CDR1 is GTSNPN and CDR2 SVGIG (reference sequence). This CDR3 spans 16 amino acids. V was pared by 2 bases and J by 3 bases, with 9 bases of the junction left unmatched. CDR3 sequence (DNA): TGTGCCTGGAGTCTCGAGGGGGCGATGGCTAATGAAAAACTGTTTTTT. It is translated as CAWSLEGAMANEKLFF.

V usage is TRBV25-1 and J usage is TRBJ2-2, with 7 bases identical to TRBD1. The trim removed 4 bases at V and 4 bases at J, leaving 6 bases unmatched. Germline values: CDR1 MGHDK, CDR2 SYGVNS. The CDR3 has 15 amino acids. DNA for the CDR3: TGTGCCAGCAGTGCACCGGGACAGCTCACCGGGGAGCTGTTTTTT. It is translated as CASSAPGQLTGELFF.

The chain couples TRBV19 to TRBJ2-3; 7 bases match TRBD2. CDR3 length equals 16 residues. From germline, CDR1 is LNHDA and CDR2 SQIVND (reference sequence). V shed 7 bases, J shed 5 bases, and the junction held 15 bases outside the gene matches. CDR3 DNA sequence: TGTGCCAGTACCCAGTGGGCTAGCGGCCGTCGAGATACGCAGTATTTT. It codes for CASTQWASGRRDTQYF.

The CDR3 reads CASSQVVGLAAVDTQYF. CDR3 nucleotide sequence: TGTGCCAGCAGCCAAGTTGTTGGACTAGCGGCCGTAGATACGCAGTATTTT. The chain combines TRBV3-1 (or the pseudogene TRBV3-2) with TRBJ2-3; 10 nucleotides align to TRBD2. Looked up from germline, CDR1 is LGHDT and CDR2 is YNNKEL (reference sequence). J was trimmed by 5 bases and V by 1 base; bases with no gene match: 9. This CDR3 has 17 residues.

Ten or more counts support this clone. The chain uses TRBV6-4 and TRBJ1-2, with D tentatively TRBD1 (6 bases). CDR3 length equals 15 residues. Germline V lookup: CDR1 MRHNA, CDR2 SNTAGT. With 6 bases removed from V and 7 bases from J, the gap between germline ends came to 21 bases. CDR3: CASSPDSLVTSGYTF. CDR3 DNA: TGTGCCAGCAGCCCGGACAGCTTGGTGACTTCTGGCTACACCTTC.

V usage is TRBV18 and J usage is TRBJ1-2, with D perhaps TRBD1 (6 bases). In germline, CDR1 is KGHSH, CDR2 LQKENI. The CDR3 has 14 residues. Trimming removed 3 bases from V and 7 bases from J, with 15 bases in between. The CDR3 reads CASSPSTGLGGYTF. For the CDR3, the DNA is TGTGCCAGCTCACCCTCGACAGGTCTCGGTGGCTACACCTTC.

Only one count was recorded for this clone. The chain recombines TRBV19 with TRBJ1-2; 7 nucleotides line up with TRBD1. Germline V gene lookup returns CDR1 LNHDA and CDR2 SQIVND (reference sequence). The CDR3 loop spans 13 amino acids. The ends lost 5 bases at V and 4 bases at J; junction bases unmatched: 4. The CDR3, as DNA: TGTGCCAGTAGTCGACAGGGCGGCTATGGCTACACCTTC. Translated: CASSRQGGYGYTF. The entire variable domain, with the rest obtained from reference TRBV19 and TRBJ1-2, is as follows: DGGITQSPKYLFRKEGQNVTLSCEQNLNHDAMYWYRQDPGQGLRLIYYSQIVNDFQKGDIAEGYSVSREKKESFPLTVTSAQKNPTAFYLCASSRQGGYGYTFGSGTRLTVV.

CDR3 DNA: TGTGCCTGGAGCCGGTCCGGGACAGGGGTCGAAAAACTGTTTTTT. Amino acid sequence: CAWSRSGTGVEKLFF. The V call is TRBV30, the J call TRBJ1-4; 10 bases align to TRBD1. The CDR3 consists of 15 residues. In germline, CDR1 is GTSNPN, CDR2 SVGIG (reference sequence). The V segment lost 3 bases and the J segment 8 bases; nucleotides outside the gene matches: 9. Complete variable domain (other parts from reference TRBV30 and TRBJ1-4): SQTIHQWPATLVQPVGSPLSLECTVEGTSNPNLYWYRQAAGRGLQLLFYSVGIGQISSEVPQNLSASRPQDRQFILSSKKLLLSDSGFYLCAWSRSGTGVEKLFFGSGTQLSVL.

V gene TRBV19 combines with J gene TRBJ1-5; a weak D match, TRBD1 (6 bases). Germline lookup yields CDR1 LNHDA and CDR2 SQIVND (reference sequence). The V end lost 7 bases, the J end lost 2 bases, and 18 bases lay between the germline ends. CDR3 length: 16 amino acids. CDR3 DNA: TGTGCCAGTACTCCCCGAGGGGGATTAGGCAATCAGCCCCAGCATTTT. Protein product: CASTPRGGLGNQPQHF.

The chain couples TRBV12-5 to TRBJ1-2; D may be TRBD1 (5 bases). Germline CDR1 reads LGHNT; CDR2 reads FRNRAP. Trimming took off 1 base at V and 4 bases at J, with 10 bases between the two ends. The CDR3 consists of 14 residues. In DNA form, the CDR3 reads TGTGCTAGTGGTTTGGGAACAGGCCGCTATGGCTACACCTTC. Translating it yields CASGLGTGRYGYTF.

The CDR3 sequence is CASSLSLAGDTGELFF. The CDR3 coding sequence is TGTGCCAGCAGTTTATCGCTCGCAGGTGACACCGGGGAGCTGTTTTTT. V gene TRBV27 combines with J gene TRBJ2-2; D not resolved. Trimming took 0 bases from V and 3 from J, leaving 11 bases between them. The CDR3 loop spans 16 amino acids. CDR1 is MNHEY, CDR2 SMNVEV, per germline (reference sequence).

The CDR3 protein is CASSEDRLEETQYF. As DNA, the CDR3 is TGTGCCAGCAGTGAAGACAGGCTTGAAGAGACCCAGTACTTC. The chain uses TRBV6-1 and TRBJ2-5; D is perhaps TRBD1 (5 bases). Germline CDR1 reads MNHNS; CDR2 reads SASEGT. V was pared by 1 base and J by 3 bases, with 9 bases between. The CDR3 loop spans 14 amino acids.

This clone has only one observation. The V and J genes are TRBV27 and TRBJ2-2, with 8 positions matching TRBD1. Trimming took 5 bases from V and 5 from J; bases not matched to a gene: 19. The length of the CDR3 is 19 residues. Germline V gives CDR1 MNHEY, CDR2 SMNVEV (reference sequence). CDR3 coding DNA: TGTGCCAGCAGTATGGCGGGACAGGCCCTTCTAGGTCGAACCGGGGAGCTGTTTTTT. Protein product: CASSMAGQALLGRTGELFF.

The chain carries TRBV7-6 and TRBJ2-7; 8 bases fit TRBD1. Trimming took 5 bases from V and 3 from J; bases not matched to a gene: 9. There are 15 residues in the CDR3. From germline, CDR1 is SGHVS and CDR2 FNYEAQ. The CDR3 loop reads CASSQGQVPFYEQYF. The CDR3 nucleotides are TGTGCCAGCAGCCAGGGACAGGTCCCCTTCTACGAGCAGTACTTC.